Here is one T cell receptor (beta chain) with its context. Authors' methods: Nucleated cell counts were estimated from reference gene primer amplification. Sequencing used immunoSEQ multiplex PCR; TCRdb keeps in-frame clones, though not all of them. The V and J calls and the clone size are those of that table, but D and trimming were determined from the DNA. The profile covers approximately 170,000 clones, with around 72% appearing a single time and about 3% taken by the ten largest. This sample is drawn from a study of blood T cell repertoires in COVID-19. Per the germline V gene, CDR1 is KGHSH and CDR2 is LQKENI. This CDR3 region has 15 residues. V dropped 2 bases and J dropped 8; count of bases not matched to a gene: 11.

This sequence joins TRBV18 and TRBJ1-2, with 7 nucleotides matching TRBD1. The sequence derives from a woman older than 75 with acute or convalescent COVID-19. Source material: peripheral blood. In DNA, the CDR3 is TGTGCCAGCTCACCAACCGAGGGGGCGCAGGGCGGCTACACCTTC. Residues: CASSPTEGAQGGYTF. Full variable domain (missing parts from reference TRBV18 and TRBJ1-2): NAGVMQNPRHLVRRRGQEARLRCSPMKGHSHVYWYRQLPEEGLKFMVYLQKENIIDESGMPKERFSAEFPKEGPSILRIQQVVRGDSAAYFCASSPTEGAQGGYTFGSGTRLTVV.